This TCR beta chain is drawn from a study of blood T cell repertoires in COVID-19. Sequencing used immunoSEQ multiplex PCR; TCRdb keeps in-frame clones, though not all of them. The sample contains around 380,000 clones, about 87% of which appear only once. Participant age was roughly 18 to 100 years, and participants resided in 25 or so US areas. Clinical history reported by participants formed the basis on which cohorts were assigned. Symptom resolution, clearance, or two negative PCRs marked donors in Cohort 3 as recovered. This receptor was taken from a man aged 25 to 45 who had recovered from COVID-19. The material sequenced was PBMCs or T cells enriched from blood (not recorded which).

The CDR3 here is CASSVTGSFAYGYTF. CDR3 DNA: TGTGCCAGCAGCGTTACCGGGTCTTTCGCCTATGGCTACACCTTC. The chain recombines TRBV9 with TRBJ1-2; the D is unclear. The V end was cut by 2 bases, the J end by 4 bases, with 15 bases between. The CDR3 consists of 15 residues. Germline V gene lookup returns CDR1 SGDLS and CDR2 YYNGEE.